A selection of T cell receptor beta chains follows, all from one sample in a study of regulatory T cells in long-lasting Graves disease. TCRdb re-derived calls from the multiplex PCR reads in MiXCR, one entry per CDR3 protein. The sample carries about 380,000 distinct CDR3 sequences, about 16% recorded once. This specimen consisted of peripheral blood mononuclear cells (PBMCs), obtained at new diagnosis, from a patient treated with antithyroid drugs. These TCRs come from a female donor with Graves disease. CDR3s include the opening cysteine and the closing phenylalanine or tryptophan. The order of the fields is V gene, D gene, J gene, clone size, CDR3 DNA, CDR3 protein. D genes are given only for firm matches. Expanded clones are given a class, and other clones once, few, many or no size at all.

>TRBV9|-|TRBJ2-5|many
TGTGCCAGCAGCGCTGGAGAGGGGGGGACCCAGTACTTC
CASSAGEGGTQYF
>TRBV12-3/TRBV12-4|-|TRBJ1-5|many
TGTGCCAGCGGGGAGGGAAATCAGCCCCAGCATTTT
CASGEGNQPQHF
>TRBV5-1|TRBD2|TRBJ2-5|-
TGCGCCAGCAGCATGCGCCTAGCGGGGGAAGGTGGGACCCAGTACTTC
CASSMRLAGEGGTQYF
>TRBV7-9|-|TRBJ2-3|many
TGTGCCAGCAGCTTAGCGGTATGGGACTGGACGAACAGCACAGATACGCAGTATTTT
CASSLAVWDWTNSTDTQYF
>TRBV2|TRBD1|TRBJ1-2|-
TGTGCCAGCAGCCCTGGGACAGGGGATCACTATGGCTACACCTTC
CASSPGTGDHYGYTF
>TRBV12-3/TRBV12-4|-|TRBJ1-2|many
TGTGCCAGCAGTTTAAACAGGGCTGGCTACACCTTC
CASSLNRAGYTF
>TRBV27|-|TRBJ2-7|many
TGTGCCAGCAGTTGGGGACCCGAATCCCCCGAGCAGTACTTC
CASSWGPESPEQYF
>TRBV15|-|TRBJ2-7|many
TGTGCCACCAGCAGAGATTATGAAGCATACGAGCAGTACTTC
CATSRDYEAYEQYF
>TRBV20-1|-|TRBJ1-1|many
TGCAGTGCTGAGAAAACAGGGCGGACTGAAGCTTTCTTT
CSAEKTGRTEAFF
>TRBV7-3|-|TRBJ1-1|few
TGTGCCAGCAGCTTCCCGAGACCGAACACTGAAGCTTTCTTT
CASSFPRPNTEAFF
>TRBV5-1|TRBD1|TRBJ2-5|many
TGCGCCAGCAGAGGGACAGGGGGCCAAGAGACCCAGTACTTC
CASRGTGGQETQYF
>TRBV4-3|-|TRBJ2-7|-
TGCGCCAGCAGCCAAGGTCTTCGGGGGCGCACCTACGAGCAGTACTTC
CASSQGLRGRTYEQYF
>TRBV4-1|-|TRBJ2-1|-
TGCGCCAGCAGCCAAGGTAGGGTTACCCCTCATGAGCAGTTCTTC
CASSQGRVTPHEQFF
>TRBV7-2|-|TRBJ2-7|-
TGTGCCAGCAGCTTAAGCGGTCAGGGGACCTACGAGCAGTACTTC
CASSLSGQGTYEQYF
>TRBV11-2|-|TRBJ1-1|-
TGTGCCAGCAGCCCGTCGACAGGTCAAACTGAAGCTTTCTTT
CASSPSTGQTEAFF
>TRBV20-1|TRBD2|TRBJ2-7|many
TGCAGTGCTGCCATAGCGGGAGGGCCCTCCTACGAGCAGTACTTC
CSAAIAGGPSYEQYF
>TRBV30|-|TRBJ2-2|-
TGTGCCTGGAGTCTTACGATGGACGGGGAGCTGTTTTTT
CAWSLTMDGELFF
>TRBV10-3|TRBD2|TRBJ2-3|few
TGTGCCATCAGAGCGTGGGGACTAGCGGGAGATACGCAGTATTTT
CAIRAWGLAGDTQYF
>TRBV20-1|-|TRBJ2-5|many
TGCAGTGCTGCTGCCGGGACCCAAGAGACCCAGTACTTC
CSAAAGTQETQYF
>TRBV14|TRBD1|TRBJ1-2|few
TGTGCCAGCAGCCAAGCCGGACAGGCTAACTATGGCTACACCTTC
CASSQAGQANYGYTF
>TRBV27|TRBD1|TRBJ2-7|many
TGTGCCAGCAGTACTTGGGACAGGGTACACGAGCAGTACTTC
CASSTWDRVHEQYF
>TRBV11-1|-|TRBJ2-5|many
TGTGCCAGCAGCTCCCGAAAGCACGTAGAGACCCAGTACTTC
CASSSRKHVETQYF
>TRBV27|-|TRBJ1-1|many
TGTGCCAGCAGTTTATTTGGGAATTCTTACACTGAAGCTTTCTTT
CASSLFGNSYTEAFF
>TRBV20-1|-|TRBJ2-5|many
TGCAGTGCCAGGAGAGGAGATTGGGCGACGGAGACCCAGTACTTC
CSARRGDWATETQYF